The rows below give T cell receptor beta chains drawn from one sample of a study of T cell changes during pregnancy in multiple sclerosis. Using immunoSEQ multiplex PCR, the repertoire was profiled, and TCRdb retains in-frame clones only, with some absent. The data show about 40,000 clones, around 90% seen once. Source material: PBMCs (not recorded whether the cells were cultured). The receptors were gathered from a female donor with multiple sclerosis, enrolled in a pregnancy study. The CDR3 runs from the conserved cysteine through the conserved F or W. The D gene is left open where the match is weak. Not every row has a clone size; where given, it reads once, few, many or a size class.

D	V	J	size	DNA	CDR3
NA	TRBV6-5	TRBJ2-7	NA	TGTGCCAGCAGTTACTCCGGGACGGGTCCCTACGAGCAGTACTTC	CASSYSGTGPYEQYF
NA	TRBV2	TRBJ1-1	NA	TGTGCCAGCACCCCCGAAGGGACATACACTGAAGCTTTCTTT	CASTPEGTYTEAFF
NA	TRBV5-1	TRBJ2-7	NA	TGCGCCAGCAGCCCTACAGGGTTGGAGCAGTACTTC	CASSPTGLEQYF
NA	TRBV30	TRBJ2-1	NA	TGTGCCTGGAGGAAGGACGGAGGCTACAATGAGCAGTTCTTC	CAWRKDGGYNEQFF
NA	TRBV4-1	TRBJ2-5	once	TGCGCCAGCAGCCAAGACCGTTCGGAGACCCAGTACTTC	CASSQDRSETQYF
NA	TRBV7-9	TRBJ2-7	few	TGTGCCAGCAGCTTGGGACAAAGCTCCTACGAGCAGTACTTC	CASSLGQSSYEQYF
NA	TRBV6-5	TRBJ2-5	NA	TGTGCCAGCAGTTACGAGGGGACAGAGACCCAGTACTTC	CASSYEGTETQYF
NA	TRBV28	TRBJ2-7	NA	TGTGCCAGCAGCTTACTCTACGAGCAGTACTTC	CASSLLYEQYF
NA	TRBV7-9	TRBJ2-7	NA	TGTGCCAGCAGCTTAGCGCTAAGGGGGGCCTACGAGCAGTACTTC	CASSLALRGAYEQYF
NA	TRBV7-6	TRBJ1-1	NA	TGTGCCAGCAGCTTAGCCCAGGTCATGAACACTGAAGCTTTCTTT	CASSLAQVMNTEAFF
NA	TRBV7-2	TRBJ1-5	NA	TGTGCCAGCAGCTTAGAGTGGATCGGGACTGTAAGCAATCAGCCCCAGCATTTT	CASSLEWIGTVSNQPQHF
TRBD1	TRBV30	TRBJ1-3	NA	TGTGCCTGGAGTGGGGACAGGAACTCTGGAAACACCATATATTTT	CAWSGDRNSGNTIYF
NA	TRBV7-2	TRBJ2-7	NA	TGTGCCAGCAGCCCAAAGGGACTGACCTACGAGCAGTACTTC	CASSPKGLTYEQYF
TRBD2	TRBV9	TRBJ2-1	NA	TGTGCCAGCAGCGTGGGTAGCGGGAGTTATGAGCAGTTCTTC	CASSVGSGSYEQFF
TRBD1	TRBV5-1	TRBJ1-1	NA	TGCGCCAGCAGCCAGTGGACAGGGGGCGGCACTGAAGCTTTCTTT	CASSQWTGGGTEAFF
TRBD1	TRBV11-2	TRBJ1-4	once	TGTGCCAGCAGCAGAACCCAGGGGGCGACTAATGAAAAACTGTTTTTT	CASSRTQGATNEKLFF
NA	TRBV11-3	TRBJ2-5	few	TGTGCCAGCAGCTCGATGGAGGGAGAAGAGACCCAGTACTTC	CASSSMEGEETQYF
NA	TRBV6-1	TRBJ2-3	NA	TGTGCCATCCCTGGGGCAAGTAACACAGATACGCAGTATTTT	CAIPGASNTDTQYF
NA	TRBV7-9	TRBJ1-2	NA	TGTGCCAGCAGCATAGGGGACTATGGCTACACCTTC	CASSIGDYGYTF
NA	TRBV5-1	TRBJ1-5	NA	TGCGCCAGCAGCTTGGCAGGGTTTACCAATCAGCCCCAGCATTTT	CASSLAGFTNQPQHF
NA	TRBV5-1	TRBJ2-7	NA	TGCGCCAGCAGCTTAGACGGGAGCTCCTACGAGCAGTACTTC	CASSLDGSSYEQYF
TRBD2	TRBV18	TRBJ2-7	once	TGTGCCAGCTCACCACCGGGACTAGCGGGAGTCCACGAGCAGTACTTC	CASSPPGLAGVHEQYF
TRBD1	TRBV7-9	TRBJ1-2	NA	TGTGCCAGCAGCCACCAAAGGACAGGCCCGTCCTATGGCTACACCTTC	CASSHQRTGPSYGYTF
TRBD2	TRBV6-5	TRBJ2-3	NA	TGTGCCAGCGGGGAACTAGCGGACACAGATACGCAGTATTTT	CASGELADTDTQYF
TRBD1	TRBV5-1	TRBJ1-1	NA	TGCGCCAGCAGCCGGGACAGAGCCATGAACACTGAAGCTTTCTTT	CASSRDRAMNTEAFF
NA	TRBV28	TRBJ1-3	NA	TGTGCCAGCAGTTTATATGTCGGGGGAAACACCATATATTTT	CASSLYVGGNTIYF
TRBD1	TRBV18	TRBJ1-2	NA	TGTGCCAGCTCACCGCAGGGGGCGTACGGGAACTATGGCTACACCTTC	CASSPQGAYGNYGYTF
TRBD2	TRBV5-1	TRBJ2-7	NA	TGCGCCAGCAGCTTGGTGCTGGGGGGGGTCTACGAGCAGTACTTC	CASSLVLGGVYEQYF
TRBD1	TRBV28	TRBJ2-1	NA	TGTGCCAGCAGCCTCGGACAGGCCTCCTACAATGAGCAGTTCTTC	CASSLGQASYNEQFF
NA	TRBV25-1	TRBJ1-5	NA	TGTGCCAGCAGTCAGGGAGAGAATCAGCCCCAGCATTTT	CASSQGENQPQHF
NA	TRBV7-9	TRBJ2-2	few	TGTGCCACCGAGGGGGGCCGGAACACCGGGGAGCTGTTTTTT	CATEGGRNTGELFF
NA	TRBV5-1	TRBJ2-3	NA	TGCGCCAGCAGCTTGGAGGGGACAGATACGCAGTATTTT	CASSLEGTDTQYF
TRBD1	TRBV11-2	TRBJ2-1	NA	TGTGCCAGCAGCTTAGGCTACAGGGGGAGTTACAATGAGCAGTTCTTC	CASSLGYRGSYNEQFF
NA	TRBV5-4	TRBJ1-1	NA	TGTGCCAGCAGCTCCCGACAGTCCCAGAACACTGAAGCTTTCTTT	CASSSRQSQNTEAFF
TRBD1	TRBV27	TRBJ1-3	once	TGTGCCAGCAGTTTAAGGGGCAGGGGGGCTGGAAACACCATATATTTT	CASSLRGRGAGNTIYF
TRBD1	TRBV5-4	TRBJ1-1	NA	TGTGCCAGCAGCTTGAGACAGGGGCCCGACACTGAAGCTTTCTTT	CASSLRQGPDTEAFF
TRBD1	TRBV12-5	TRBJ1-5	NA	TGTGCTAGTGGTTTGAAGGCAGGGGGCGCGCCCCAGCATTTT	CASGLKAGGAPQHF
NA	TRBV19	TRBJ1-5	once	TGTGCCAGTAGTATGGGGGCACGGGGACGAAATCAGCCCCAGCATTTT	CASSMGARGRNQPQHF
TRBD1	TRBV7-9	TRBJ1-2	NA	TGTGCCAGCAGGGGACAGGGGGCTTGGGGCTATGGCTACACCTTC	CASRGQGAWGYGYTF
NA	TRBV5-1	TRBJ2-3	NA	TGCGCCAGCAGCTTGGTGGCGTACACAGATACGCAGTATTTT	CASSLVAYTDTQYF
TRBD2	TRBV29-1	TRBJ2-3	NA	TGCAGCGCAAGACTAGCGGCTTATGGGGATACGCAGTATTTT	CSARLAAYGDTQYF
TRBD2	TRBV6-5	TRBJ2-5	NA	TGTGCCAGCAATAACCCTCAGGGAGGGGAGACCCAGTACTTC	CASNNPQGGETQYF